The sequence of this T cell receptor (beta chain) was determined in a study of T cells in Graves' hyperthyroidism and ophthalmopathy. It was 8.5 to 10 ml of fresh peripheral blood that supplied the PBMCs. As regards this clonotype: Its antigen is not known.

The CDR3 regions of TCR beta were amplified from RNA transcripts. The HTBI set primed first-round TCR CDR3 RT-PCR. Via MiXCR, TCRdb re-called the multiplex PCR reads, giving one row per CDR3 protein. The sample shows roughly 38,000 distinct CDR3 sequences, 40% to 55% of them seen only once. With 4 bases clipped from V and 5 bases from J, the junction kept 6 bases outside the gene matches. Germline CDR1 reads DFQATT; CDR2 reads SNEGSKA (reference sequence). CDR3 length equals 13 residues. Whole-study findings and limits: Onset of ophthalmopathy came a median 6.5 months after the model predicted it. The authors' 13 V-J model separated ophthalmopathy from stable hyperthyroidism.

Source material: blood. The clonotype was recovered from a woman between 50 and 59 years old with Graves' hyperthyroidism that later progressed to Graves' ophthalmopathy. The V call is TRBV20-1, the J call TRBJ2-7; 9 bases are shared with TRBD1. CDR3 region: CSAKLGQGNEQYF. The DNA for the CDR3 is TGCAGTGCTAAGCTCGGACAGGGGAACGAGCAGTACTTC.